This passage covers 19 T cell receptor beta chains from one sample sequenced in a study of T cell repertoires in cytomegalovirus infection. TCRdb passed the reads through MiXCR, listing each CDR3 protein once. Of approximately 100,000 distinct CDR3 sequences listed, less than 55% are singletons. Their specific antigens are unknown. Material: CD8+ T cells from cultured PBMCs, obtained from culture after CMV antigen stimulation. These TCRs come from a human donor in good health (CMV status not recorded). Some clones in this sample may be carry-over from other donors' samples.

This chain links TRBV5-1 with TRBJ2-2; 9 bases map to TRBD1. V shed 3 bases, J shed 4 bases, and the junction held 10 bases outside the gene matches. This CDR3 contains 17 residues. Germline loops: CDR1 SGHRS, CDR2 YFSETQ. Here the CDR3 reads CASSSVPGQGSTGELFF. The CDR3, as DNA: TGCGCCAGCAGCTCCGTCCCGGGACAGGGTAGCACCGGGGAGCTGTTTTTT.

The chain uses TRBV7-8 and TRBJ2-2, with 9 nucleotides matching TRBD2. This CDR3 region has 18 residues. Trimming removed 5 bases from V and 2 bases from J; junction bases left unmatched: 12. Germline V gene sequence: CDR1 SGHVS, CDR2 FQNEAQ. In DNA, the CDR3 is TGTGCCAGCAGCCAGGGGGAGAGCGGGGGGCCTAACACCGGGGAGCTGTTTTTT. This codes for CASSQGESGGPNTGELFF.

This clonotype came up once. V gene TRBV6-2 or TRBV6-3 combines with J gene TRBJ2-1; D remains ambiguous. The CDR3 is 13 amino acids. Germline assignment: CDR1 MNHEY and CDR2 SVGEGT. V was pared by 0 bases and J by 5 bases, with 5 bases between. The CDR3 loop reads CASSYSENNEQFF. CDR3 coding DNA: TGTGCCAGCAGTTACTCGGAGAACAATGAGCAGTTCTTC.

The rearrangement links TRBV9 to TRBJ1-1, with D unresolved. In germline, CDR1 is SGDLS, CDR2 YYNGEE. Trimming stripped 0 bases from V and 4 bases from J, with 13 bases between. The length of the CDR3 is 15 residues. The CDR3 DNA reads TGTGCCAGCAGCGTAGCTCCGGACCCGGTCACTGAAGCTTTCTTT. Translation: CASSVAPDPVTEAFF.

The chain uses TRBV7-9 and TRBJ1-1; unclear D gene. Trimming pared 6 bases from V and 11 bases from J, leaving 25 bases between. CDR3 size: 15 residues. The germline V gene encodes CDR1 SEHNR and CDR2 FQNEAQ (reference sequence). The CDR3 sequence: CASSPPPGPLNRAFF. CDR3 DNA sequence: TGTGCCAGCAGTCCTCCGCCAGGTCCTCTGAATAGGGCTTTCTTT.

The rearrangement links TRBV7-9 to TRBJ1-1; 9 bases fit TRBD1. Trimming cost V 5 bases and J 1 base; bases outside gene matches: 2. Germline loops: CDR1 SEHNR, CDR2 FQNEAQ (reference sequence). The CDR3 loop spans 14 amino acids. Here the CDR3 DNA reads TGTGCCAGCAGCGGGGGACAGGGGAACACTGAAGCTTTCTTT. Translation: CASSGGQGNTEAFF. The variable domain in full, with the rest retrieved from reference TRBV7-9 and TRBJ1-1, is DTGVSQNPRHKITKRGQNVTFRCDPISEHNRLYWYRQTLGQGPEFLTYFQNEAQLEKSRLLSDRFSAERPKGSFSTLEIQRTEQGDSAMYLCASSGGQGNTEAFFGQGTRLTVV.

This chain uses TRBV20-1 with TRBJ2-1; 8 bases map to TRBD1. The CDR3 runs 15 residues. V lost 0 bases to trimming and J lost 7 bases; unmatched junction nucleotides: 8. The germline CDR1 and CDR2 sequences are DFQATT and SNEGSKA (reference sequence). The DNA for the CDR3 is TGCAGTGCTAGAGATGGAGGGACAGGCGGGAATGAGCAGTTCTTC. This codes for CSARDGGTGGNEQFF.

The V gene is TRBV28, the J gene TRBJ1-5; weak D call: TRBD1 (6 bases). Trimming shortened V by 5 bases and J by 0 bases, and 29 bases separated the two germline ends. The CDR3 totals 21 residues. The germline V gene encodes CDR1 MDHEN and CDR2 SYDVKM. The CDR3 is CASSTGIYGTNVMNSNQPQHF. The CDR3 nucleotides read TGTGCCAGCAGTACGGGTATTTACGGGACAAACGTAATGAATAGCAATCAGCCCCAGCATTTT.

The CDR3 region is CATGDFTDTQYF. The CDR3, as DNA: TGCGCCACCGGGGACTTCACAGATACGCAGTATTTT. V is TRBV4-1 and J is TRBJ2-3; D is perhaps TRBD2 (6 bases). The CDR3 length is 12 residues. Germline-derived CDR1 and CDR2 are MGHRA and YSYEKL. The V and J ends lost 10 bases and 2 bases respectively, with 10 bases between them.

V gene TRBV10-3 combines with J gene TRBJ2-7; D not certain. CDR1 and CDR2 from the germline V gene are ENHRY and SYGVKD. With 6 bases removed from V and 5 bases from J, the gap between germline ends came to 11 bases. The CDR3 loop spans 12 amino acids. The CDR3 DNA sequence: TGTGCCATCAGCGAACCGGTCGACGAGCAGTACTTC. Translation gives CAISEPVDEQYF.

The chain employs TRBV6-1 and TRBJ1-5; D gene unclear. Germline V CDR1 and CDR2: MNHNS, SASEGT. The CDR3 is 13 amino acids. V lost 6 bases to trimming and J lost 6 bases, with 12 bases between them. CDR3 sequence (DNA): TGTGCCAGCAGCCGAACAGAGCTTCAGCCCCAGCATTTT. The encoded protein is CASSRTELQPQHF.

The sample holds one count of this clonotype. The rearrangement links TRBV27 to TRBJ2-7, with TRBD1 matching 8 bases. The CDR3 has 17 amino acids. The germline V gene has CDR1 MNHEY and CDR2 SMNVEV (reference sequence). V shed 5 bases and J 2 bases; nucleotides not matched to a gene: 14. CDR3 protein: CASSPVRTGWEAYEQYF. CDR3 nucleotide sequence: TGTGCCAGCAGTCCCGTACGGACAGGGTGGGAGGCCTACGAGCAGTACTTC.

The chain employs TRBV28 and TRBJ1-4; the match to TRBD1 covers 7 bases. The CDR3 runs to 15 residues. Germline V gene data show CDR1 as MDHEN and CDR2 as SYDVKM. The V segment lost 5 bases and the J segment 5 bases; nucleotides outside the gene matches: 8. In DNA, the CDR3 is TGTGCCAGCAGTACCCGGGACAGCTGGAATGAAAAACTGTTTTTT. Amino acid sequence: CASSTRDSWNEKLFF.

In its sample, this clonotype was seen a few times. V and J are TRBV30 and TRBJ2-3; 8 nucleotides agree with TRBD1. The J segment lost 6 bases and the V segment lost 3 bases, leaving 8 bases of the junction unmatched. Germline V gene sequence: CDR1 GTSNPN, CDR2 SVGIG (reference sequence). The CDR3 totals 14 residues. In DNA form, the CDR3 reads TGTGCCTGGAGACGGCGGCAGGGGGCGGATACGCAGTATTTT. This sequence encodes CAWRRRQGADTQYF.

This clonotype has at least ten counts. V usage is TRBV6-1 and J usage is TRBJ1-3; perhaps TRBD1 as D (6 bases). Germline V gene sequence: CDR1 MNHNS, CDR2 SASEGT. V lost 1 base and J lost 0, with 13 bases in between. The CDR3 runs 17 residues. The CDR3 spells CASSEEFGGFSGNTIYF. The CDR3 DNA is TGTGCCAGCAGTGAAGAGTTCGGGGGCTTCTCTGGAAACACCATATATTTT.

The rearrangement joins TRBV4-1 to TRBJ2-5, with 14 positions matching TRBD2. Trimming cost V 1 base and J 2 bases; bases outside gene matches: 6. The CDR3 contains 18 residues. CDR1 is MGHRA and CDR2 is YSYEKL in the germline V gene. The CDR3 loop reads CASSQGGLAGAWQETQYF. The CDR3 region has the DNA TGCGCCAGCAGCCAAGGGGGACTAGCGGGGGCTTGGCAAGAGACCCAGTACTTC.

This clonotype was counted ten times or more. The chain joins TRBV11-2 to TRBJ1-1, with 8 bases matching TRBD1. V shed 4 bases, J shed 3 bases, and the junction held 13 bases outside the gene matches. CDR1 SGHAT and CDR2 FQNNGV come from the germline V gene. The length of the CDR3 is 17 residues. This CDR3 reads CASSSGRTGIPHTEAFF. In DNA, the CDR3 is TGTGCCAGCAGCTCGGGCCGGACAGGGATTCCTCACACTGAAGCTTTCTTT.

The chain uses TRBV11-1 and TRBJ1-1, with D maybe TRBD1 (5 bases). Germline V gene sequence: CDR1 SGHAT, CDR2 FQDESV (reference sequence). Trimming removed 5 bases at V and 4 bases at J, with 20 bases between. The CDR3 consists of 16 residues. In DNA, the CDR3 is TGTGCCAGCAGCCGCCTCTTGTCGGGGGTGGGCACTGAAGCTTTCTTT. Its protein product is CASSRLLSGVGTEAFF.

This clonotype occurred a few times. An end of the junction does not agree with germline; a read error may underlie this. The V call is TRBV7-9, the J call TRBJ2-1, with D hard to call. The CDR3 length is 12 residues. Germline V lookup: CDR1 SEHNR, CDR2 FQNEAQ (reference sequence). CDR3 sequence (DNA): TGTGCCAGCAGCTTAAAAGTCTATGAACAGTTCTTC. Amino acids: CASSLKVYEQFF.